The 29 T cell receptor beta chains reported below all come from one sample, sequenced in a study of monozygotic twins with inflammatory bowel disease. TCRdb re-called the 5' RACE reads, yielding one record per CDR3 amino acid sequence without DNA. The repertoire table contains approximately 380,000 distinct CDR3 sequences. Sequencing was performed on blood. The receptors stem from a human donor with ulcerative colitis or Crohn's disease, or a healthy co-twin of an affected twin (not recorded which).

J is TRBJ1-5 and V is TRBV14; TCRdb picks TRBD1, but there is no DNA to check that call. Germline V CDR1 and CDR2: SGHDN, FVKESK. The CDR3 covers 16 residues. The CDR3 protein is CASSRDREGVFQPQHF.

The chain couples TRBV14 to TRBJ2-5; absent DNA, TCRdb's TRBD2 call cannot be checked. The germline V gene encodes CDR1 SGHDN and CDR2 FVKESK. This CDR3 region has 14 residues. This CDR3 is CASSRGLLQETQYF.

The CDR3: CASSLATRDLYGYTF. The chain carries TRBV7-2 and TRBJ1-2; the TCRdb D gene call, TRBD1, has no DNA to confirm it. The CDR3 is made up of 15 amino acids. The germline CDR1 and CDR2 sequences are SGHTA and FQGNSA.

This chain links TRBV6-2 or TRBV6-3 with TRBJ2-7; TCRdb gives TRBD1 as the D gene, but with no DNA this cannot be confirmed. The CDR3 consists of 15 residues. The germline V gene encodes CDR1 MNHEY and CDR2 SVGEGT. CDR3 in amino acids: CASHPAGQGIVEQYF.

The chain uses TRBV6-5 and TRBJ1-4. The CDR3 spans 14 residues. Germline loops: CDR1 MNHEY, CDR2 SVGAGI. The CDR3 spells CASSTHSVNEKLFF.

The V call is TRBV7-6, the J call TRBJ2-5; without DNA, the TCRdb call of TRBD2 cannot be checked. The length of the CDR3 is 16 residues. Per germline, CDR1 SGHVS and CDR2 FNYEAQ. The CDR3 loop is CASATGGASLWETQYF.

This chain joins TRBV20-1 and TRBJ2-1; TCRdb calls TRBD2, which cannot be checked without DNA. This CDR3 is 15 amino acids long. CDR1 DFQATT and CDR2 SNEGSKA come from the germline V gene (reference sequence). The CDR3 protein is CSASSSGGPGDEQFF.

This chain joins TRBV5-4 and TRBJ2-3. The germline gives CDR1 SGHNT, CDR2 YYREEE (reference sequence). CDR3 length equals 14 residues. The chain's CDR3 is CASSYDFQLDTQYF.

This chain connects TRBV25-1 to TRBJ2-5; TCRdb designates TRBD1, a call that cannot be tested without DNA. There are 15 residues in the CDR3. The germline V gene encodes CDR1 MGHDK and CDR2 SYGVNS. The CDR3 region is CASSVGDRDTETQYF.

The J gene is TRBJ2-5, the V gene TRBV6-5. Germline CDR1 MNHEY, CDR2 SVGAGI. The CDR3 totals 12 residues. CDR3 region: CASSHTRETQYF.

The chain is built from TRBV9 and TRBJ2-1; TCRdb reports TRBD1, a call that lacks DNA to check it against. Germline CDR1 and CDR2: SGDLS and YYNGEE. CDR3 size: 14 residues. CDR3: CASSASTGGDEQFF.

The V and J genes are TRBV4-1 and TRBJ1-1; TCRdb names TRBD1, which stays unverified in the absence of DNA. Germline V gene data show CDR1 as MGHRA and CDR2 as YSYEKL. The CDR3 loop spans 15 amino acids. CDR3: CASSQRPTVNTEAFF.

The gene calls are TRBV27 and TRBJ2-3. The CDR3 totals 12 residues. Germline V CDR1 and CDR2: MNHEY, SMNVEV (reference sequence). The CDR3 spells CASSPRSDTQYF.

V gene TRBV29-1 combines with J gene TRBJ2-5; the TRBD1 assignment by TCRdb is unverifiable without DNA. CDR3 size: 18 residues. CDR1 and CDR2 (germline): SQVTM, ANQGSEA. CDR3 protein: CSVEWRTSRDILQETQYF.

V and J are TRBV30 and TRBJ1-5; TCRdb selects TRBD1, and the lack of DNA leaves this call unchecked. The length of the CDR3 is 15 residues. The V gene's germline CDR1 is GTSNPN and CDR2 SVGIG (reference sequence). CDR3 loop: CAWTPRRGVNQPQHF. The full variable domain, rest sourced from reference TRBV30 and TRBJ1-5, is SQTIHQWPATLVQPVGSPLSLECTVEGTSNPNLYWYRQAAGRGLQLLFYSVGIGQISSEVPQNLSASRPQDRQFILSSKKLLLSDSGFYLCAWTPRRGVNQPQHFGDGTRLSIL.

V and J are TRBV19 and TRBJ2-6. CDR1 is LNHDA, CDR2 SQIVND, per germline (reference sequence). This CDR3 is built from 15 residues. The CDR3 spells CASSISVSGANVLTF.

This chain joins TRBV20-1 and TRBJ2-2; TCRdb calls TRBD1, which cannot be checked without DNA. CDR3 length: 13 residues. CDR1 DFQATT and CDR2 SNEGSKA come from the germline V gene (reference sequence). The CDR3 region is CSSGAQNTGELFF.

The chain's CDR3 is CASSLEGDSRELFF. The rearrangement joins TRBV11-2 to TRBJ2-2; the D gene TCRdb calls, TRBD1, cannot be checked with no DNA. This CDR3 contains 14 residues. Looked up from germline, CDR1 is SGHAT and CDR2 is FQNNGV.

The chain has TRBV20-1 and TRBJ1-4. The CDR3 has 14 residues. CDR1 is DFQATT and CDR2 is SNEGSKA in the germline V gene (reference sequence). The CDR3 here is CSARLYPTNEKLFF.

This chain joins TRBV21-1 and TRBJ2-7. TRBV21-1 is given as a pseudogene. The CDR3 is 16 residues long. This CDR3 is CASSKDRLESSYEQYF.

This chain's CDR3 is CASSFRGRGMNEQYF. The chain combines TRBV7-9 with TRBJ2-7; TCRdb indicates TRBD1, and absent DNA this call remains unverified. This CDR3 spans 15 amino acids. Germline V gives CDR1 SEHNR, CDR2 FQNEAQ (reference sequence).

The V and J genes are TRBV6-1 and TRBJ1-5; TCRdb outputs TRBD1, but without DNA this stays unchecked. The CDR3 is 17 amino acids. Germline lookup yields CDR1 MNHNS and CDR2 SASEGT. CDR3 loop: CASSPDRGGYSNQPQHF.

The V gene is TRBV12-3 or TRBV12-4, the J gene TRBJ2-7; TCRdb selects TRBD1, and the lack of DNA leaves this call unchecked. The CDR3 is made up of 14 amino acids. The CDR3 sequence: CASSGGPRNYEQYF.

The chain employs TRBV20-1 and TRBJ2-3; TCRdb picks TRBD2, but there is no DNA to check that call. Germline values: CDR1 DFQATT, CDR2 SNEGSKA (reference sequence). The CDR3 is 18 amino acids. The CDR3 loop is CSADGTSGGGASTDTQYF.

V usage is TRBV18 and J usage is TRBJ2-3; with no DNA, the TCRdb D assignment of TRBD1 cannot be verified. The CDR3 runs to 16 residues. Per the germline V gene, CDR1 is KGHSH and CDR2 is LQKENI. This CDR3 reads CASSSDRVSHPDTQYF.

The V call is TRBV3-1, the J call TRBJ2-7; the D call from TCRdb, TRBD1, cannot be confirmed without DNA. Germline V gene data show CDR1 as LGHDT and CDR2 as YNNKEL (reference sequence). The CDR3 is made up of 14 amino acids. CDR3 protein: CASSQPGQGGEQYF.

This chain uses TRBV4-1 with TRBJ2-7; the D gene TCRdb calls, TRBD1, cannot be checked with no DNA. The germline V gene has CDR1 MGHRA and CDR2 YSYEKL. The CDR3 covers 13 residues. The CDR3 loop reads CASSPPGRREQYF.

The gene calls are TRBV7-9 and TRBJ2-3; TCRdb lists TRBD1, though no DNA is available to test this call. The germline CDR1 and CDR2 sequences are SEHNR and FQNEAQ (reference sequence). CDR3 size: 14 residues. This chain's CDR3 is CASSLEGVTDTQYF.

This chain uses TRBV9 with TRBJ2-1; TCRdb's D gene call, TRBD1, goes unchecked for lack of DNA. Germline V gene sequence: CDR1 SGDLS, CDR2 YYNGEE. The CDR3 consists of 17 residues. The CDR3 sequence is CASSGHLVSGVYNEQFF.